In this sample, the clone carrying this TCR beta chain turned up many times. The antigen is not known. Germline V lookup: CDR1 MNHEY, CDR2 SMNVEV (reference sequence). After removal of 4 bases from V and 8 bases from J, the junction contained 7 bases not matched to a gene. The length of the CDR3 is 14 residues. Source material for PBMCs was more than 9.5 ml fresh peripheral blood. This record belongs to a study of T cells in Graves' hyperthyroidism and ophthalmopathy. Overall study context: Sampling of peripheral blood happened at initial diagnosis, prior to any treatment.

Study-level points and caveats: Separation of ophthalmopathy from stable hyperthyroidism was achieved by a 13 V-J model.

It was RNA transcripts that yielded the amplified TCR beta CDR3 regions. A first-round RT-PCR of the TCR CDR3 used the HTBI primer set. One entry per CDR3 protein, called by TCRdb with MiXCR from the multiplex PCR reads. The sample contains roughly 530,000 distinct CDR3 sequences, 15% to 20% of which appear only once. The sample comprised blood. This receptor was taken from a woman between 18 and 30 years old with Graves' ophthalmopathy. This chain connects TRBV27 to TRBJ1-2; 10 bases align to TRBD1. This CDR3 is CASSWGQGSGGYTF. DNA for the CDR3: TGTGCCAGCAGTTGGGGACAGGGGTCGGGAGGCTACACCTTC.